The source of this TCR beta chain is a study of blood T cell repertoires in COVID-19. Sequencing was performed with immunoSEQ multiplex PCR; in TCRdb, only in-frame clones are kept and a portion is missing. The sample holds 250,000 to 350,000 clones, about nine tenths seen once. Trimming left V 0 bases short and J 4 bases short, with 5 bases between. In germline, CDR1 is SGHRS, CDR2 YFSETQ. The CDR3 loop spans 13 amino acids. In regard to this clone: The sample has other DNA sequences that encode this CDR3 too.

The receptor's source is a woman under 40 with COVID-19, enrolled during active disease. V usage is TRBV5-1 and J usage is TRBJ1-5; D uncertain. Sequenced: peripheral blood. The CDR3 DNA is TGCGCCAGCAGCTTGGGCGTAAATCAGCCCCAGCATTTT. Its translation is CASSLGVNQPQHF.